The 25 T cell receptor beta chains listed next were all sequenced from one sample in a study of neurological immune-mediated disorders. TCRdb re-analysed the 5' RACE reads in MiXCR, keeping a single row per CDR3 protein. The sample has around 64,000 distinct CDR3 sequences; 2.5% to 4% are singletons. Material for sequencing was PBMCs. The receptors come from a woman aged 45-59 years with multiple sclerosis.

This clonotype was seen only a few times. The gene calls are TRBV20-1 and TRBJ1-1, with D unclear. CDR1 and CDR2 from the germline V gene are DFQATT and SNEGSKA (reference sequence). The CDR3 is 12 residues long. Between the trimmed V and J ends, which lost 3 bases and 1 base, there was a span of 6 bases. The CDR3 nucleotides read TGCAGTGCTAGGACTGGGAACACTGAAGCTTTCTTT. This gives the protein CSARTGNTEAFF.

This clonotype was counted ten times or more. The chain employs TRBV20-1 and TRBJ2-7; TRBD2 matches at 11 bases. The length of the CDR3 is 14 residues. CDR1 DFQATT and CDR2 SNEGSKA come from the germline V gene (reference sequence). The V gene end was trimmed by 0 bases and the J gene end by 2 bases; junction bases not matched to a gene: 0. The CDR3: CSARELAGAYEQYF. The DNA for the CDR3 is TGCAGTGCTAGAGAACTAGCGGGAGCCTACGAGCAGTACTTC.

In its sample, this clonotype was seen many times. The rearrangement links TRBV5-5 to TRBJ1-2; 10 bases fit TRBD1. The ends lost 4 bases at V and 3 bases at J; junction bases unmatched: 9. The CDR3 spans 16 residues. The germline CDR1 and CDR2 sequences are SGHKS and YYEKEE (reference sequence). The CDR3 loop is CASSRGRDRGDYGYTF. The CDR3 region has the DNA TGTGCCAGCAGCCGAGGCCGGGACAGGGGTGACTATGGCTACACCTTC.

This clonotype has ten or more counts. The chain recombines TRBV11-1 with TRBJ2-3; D gene ambiguous. V lost 2 bases, J lost 4 bases, and 19 bases lay in between. The CDR3 has 17 amino acids. Per germline, CDR1 SGHAT and CDR2 FQDESV (reference sequence). This CDR3 reads CASSLILTVEYSDTQYF. The DNA for the CDR3 is TGTGCCAGCAGCTTAATATTGACCGTCGAGTACTCAGATACGCAGTATTTT.

This clonotype was found many times. The rearrangement joins TRBV6-2 or TRBV6-3 to TRBJ2-1; D is possibly TRBD2 (5 bases). This CDR3 contains 16 residues. CDR1 and CDR2 from the germline V gene are MNHEY and SVGEGT. Trimming took 5 bases from V and 2 from J, leaving 16 bases between them. The CDR3 DNA follows: TGTGCCAGCAGTCCGGGGTTTTTCCTAGCCTACAATGAGCAGTTCTTC. As protein: CASSPGFFLAYNEQFF.

This clonotype was counted many times. This chain connects TRBV7-6 to TRBJ1-3; no clear D. The germline CDR1 and CDR2 sequences are SGHVS and FNYEAQ. Trimming removed 1 base from V and 0 bases from J, with 10 bases in between. The CDR3 has 16 amino acids. CDR3 residues: CASSLGQVSSGNTIYF. CDR3 sequence (DNA): TGTGCCAGCAGCTTAGGCCAAGTGAGCTCTGGAAACACCATATATTTT.

This clonotype was counted many times. V gene TRBV7-2 combines with J gene TRBJ1-2; 8 bases map to TRBD1. Losses at the gene ends were 1 base for V and 3 bases for J; bases not matched to a gene: 4. Germline V gene lookup returns CDR1 SGHTA and CDR2 FQGNSA. This CDR3 spans 15 amino acids. The CDR3 is CASSLEDREYYGYTF. CDR3 nucleotide sequence: TGTGCCAGCAGCTTAGAGGACAGGGAGTACTATGGCTACACCTTC. Supplemented by reference TRBV7-2 and TRBJ1-2, the full variable domain reads GAGVSQSPSNKVTEKGKDVELRCDPISGHTALYWYRQSLGQGLEFLIYFQGNSAPDKSGLPSDRFSAERTGGSVSTLTIQRTQQEDSAVYLCASSLEDREYYGYTFGSGTRLTVV.

In its sample, this clonotype was seen many times. This chain joins TRBV5-6 and TRBJ2-7, with D possibly called TRBD1 or TRBD2 (7 bases each). CDR1 is SGHDT, CDR2 YYEEEE, per germline. This CDR3 has 14 amino acids. V gave up 5 bases and J gave up 5 bases, with 17 bases separating them. The CDR3 DNA sequence: TGTGCCAGCAGTCGCAGGGGGGGCGGAAACGAGCAGTACGTC. It specifies CASSRRGGGNEQYV.

This clonotype showed up many times. V is TRBV20-1 and J is TRBJ1-3, with 7 bases fitting TRBD1. CDR3 length: 13 residues. The V segment lost 5 bases and the J segment 2 bases; nucleotides outside the gene matches: 3. Germline V gene lookup returns CDR1 DFQATT and CDR2 SNEGSKA (reference sequence). This CDR3 is CSALTGAGNTIYF. CDR3 sequence (DNA): TGCAGTGCTTTAACAGGGGCTGGAAACACCATATATTTT.

This clonotype was observed at least ten times. The V call is TRBV18, the J call TRBJ1-1; D unresolved. The V gene lost 2 bases and the J gene lost 1 base, with 2 bases spanning the gap. The CDR3 has 12 amino acids. Germline V gene lookup returns CDR1 KGHSH and CDR2 LQKENI. The chain's CDR3 is CASSPGNTEAFF. The CDR3 nucleotides read TGTGCCAGCTCACCAGGGAACACTGAAGCTTTCTTT.

This clonotype was picked up many times. The rearrangement uses TRBV5-1 and TRBJ2-5; D gene ambiguous. The CDR3 consists of 14 residues. V lost 0 bases to trimming and J lost 2 bases, with 8 bases between them. Germline V lookup: CDR1 SGHRS, CDR2 YFSETQ. As DNA, the CDR3 is TGCGCCAGCAGCTTGGCCGTAACTCAAGAGACCCAGTACTTC. Amino acid sequence: CASSLAVTQETQYF. The complete variable domain, with remaining parts taken from reference TRBV5-1 and TRBJ2-5, reads KAGVTQTPRYLIKTRGQQVTLSCSPISGHRSVSWYQQTPGQGLQFLFEYFSETQRNKGNFPGRFSGRQFSNSRSEMNVSTLELGDSALYLCASSLAVTQETQYFGPGTRLLVL.

In this sample, this clonotype turned up many times. This CDR3 is CASEVTLHYGEQYF. CDR3 in DNA: TGCGCCAGCGAAGTTACCCTACATTATGGGGAGCAGTACTTC. The chain recombines TRBV4-3 with TRBJ2-7; the D is unclear. The CDR3 consists of 14 residues. V shed 8 bases and J shed 7 bases, with 21 bases lying between them. CDR1 and CDR2 from the germline V gene are LGHNA and YSLEER.

A note on this clonotype: A much bigger clone sits one base away, suggesting this may be a read error. The rearrangement joins TRBV5-1 to TRBJ1-1; D gene uncertain. Trimming took off 2 bases at V and 1 base at J, with 12 bases between the two ends. The CDR3 is made up of 15 amino acids. Per the germline V gene, CDR1 is SGHRS and CDR2 is YFSETQ. CDR3 DNA sequence: TGCGCCAGCAGCTTTCAGCGGCCGCAGAACACTGAAGCTTTCTTT. Translation gives CASSFQRPQNTEAFF.

V gene TRBV29-1 combines with J gene TRBJ1-1; 8 positions match TRBD1. The CDR3 is made up of 14 amino acids. V trimming: 7 bases; J trimming: 6 bases; junction bases outside the gene matches: 13. Germline values: CDR1 SQVTM, CDR2 ANQGSEA. CDR3 sequence reads: CSAEAQGARAEAFF. The DNA of the CDR3 is TGCAGCGCCGAGGCCCAGGGGGCGCGGGCTGAAGCTTTCTTT. The complete variable domain, with remaining parts taken from reference TRBV29-1 and TRBJ1-1, reads SAVISQKPSRDICQRGTSLTIQCQVDSQVTMMFWYRQQPGQSLTLIATANQGSEATYESGFVIDKFPISRPNLTFSTLTVSNMSPEDSSIYLCSAEAQGARAEAFFGQGTRLTVV.

This clonotype appeared many times. The chain employs TRBV4-3 and TRBJ2-3, with D hard to call. Trimming removed 1 base from V and 6 bases from J, with 11 bases in between. Germline lookup yields CDR1 LGHNA and CDR2 YSLEER. The CDR3 has 14 amino acids. The CDR3 DNA reads as TGCGCCAGCAGCCAAGGCCAGAGATACGATACGCAGTATTTT. Its protein is CASSQGQRYDTQYF.

This clonotype was picked up many times. The chain recombines TRBV29-1 with TRBJ2-1; D tentatively reads TRBD1 or TRBD2 (5 bases each). The CDR3 runs 13 residues. Germline V gives CDR1 SQVTM, CDR2 ANQGSEA. The V gene lost 6 bases and the J gene lost 8 bases, with 17 bases spanning the gap. CDR3 sequence (DNA): TGCAGCGTCCCAGGGACGGATAGTTATGAGCAGTTCTTC. It encodes CSVPGTDSYEQFF.

Ten or more counts support this clonotype. The chain has TRBV20-1 and TRBJ2-1; D is undetermined. The CDR3 is made up of 13 amino acids. CDR1 and CDR2 (germline): DFQATT, SNEGSKA (reference sequence). V lost 4 bases, J lost 6 bases, and 13 bases lay in between. The chain's CDR3 is CSAKRRVFNEQFF. Written as DNA, the CDR3 is TGCAGTGCTAAGAGACGGGTTTTCAATGAGCAGTTCTTC.

This clonotype came up many times. The chain couples TRBV15 to TRBJ2-7; 8 nucleotides align to TRBD1. V lost 0 bases and J lost 7; bases outside the gene matches: 8. Germline V lookup: CDR1 LNHNV, CDR2 YYDKDF (reference sequence). CDR3 size: 15 residues. The CDR3 is CATSRDFQGAGEQYF. The CDR3 nucleotides are TGTGCCACCAGCAGAGATTTTCAGGGGGCTGGGGAGCAGTACTTC.

This clonotype occurred a few times. In DNA, the CDR3 is TGCAGTGCGGTACTAGCGGGAGGTTACAATGAGCAGTTCTTC. Its translation: CSAVLAGGYNEQFF. The chain combines TRBV20-1 with TRBJ2-1, with 12 bases identical to TRBD2. The germline V gene encodes CDR1 DFQATT and CDR2 SNEGSKA (reference sequence). This CDR3 contains 14 residues. V was clipped by 6 bases and J by 4 bases; unmatched bases: 4.

This clonotype showed up just a few times. The chain couples TRBV11-3 to TRBJ2-6; 7 nucleotides match TRBD1. This CDR3 is 18 amino acids long. Germline CDR1 is SGHNT and CDR2 is YENEEA. Germline trimming cut 5 bases from V and 1 base from J; bases unmatched to any gene: 11. This CDR3 is CASSEDRDFFSGANVLTF. CDR3 in DNA: TGTGCCAGCAGCGAAGACAGGGATTTCTTTTCTGGGGCCAACGTCCTGACTTTC.

This clonotype has ten or more counts. The chain combines TRBV2 with TRBJ2-1, with TRBD1 matching over 9 bases. Germline assignment: CDR1 SNHLY and CDR2 FYNNEI. V lost 6 bases, J lost 12 bases, and 6 bases stayed unmatched. The CDR3 has 12 residues. CDR3 in DNA: TGTGCCAGCAGGGGGGACAGGGTGTGGCAGTTCTTC. Translating gives CASRGDRVWQFF.

This clonotype showed up many times. J is TRBJ1-2 and V is TRBV18, with D perhaps matching TRBD1 (6 bases). This CDR3 is 13 amino acids long. CDR1 KGHSH and CDR2 LQKENI come from the germline V gene. V was cut by 2 bases and J by 6 bases, with 10 bases left in between. This chain's CDR3 is CASSPVRGDGYTF. CDR3 nucleotides: TGTGCCAGCTCACCAGTCAGGGGTGATGGCTACACCTTC.

This clonotype was detected many times. The rearrangement links TRBV20-1 to TRBJ1-1; TRBD1 matches 9 bases. The V segment lost 5 bases and the J segment 5 bases; nucleotides outside the gene matches: 9. In germline, CDR1 is DFQATT, CDR2 SNEGSKA (reference sequence). CDR3 length equals 14 residues. The DNA of the CDR3 is TGCAGTGCTTTCTACAGGGGGCTATTTACTGAAGCTTTCTTT. It yields the protein CSAFYRGLFTEAFF.

In this sample, this clonotype turned up many times. The chain uses TRBV5-6 and TRBJ2-2, with D tentatively TRBD1 (5 bases). The CDR3 has 16 residues. V was cut by 4 bases and J by 3 bases, with 16 bases left in between. The germline gives CDR1 SGHDT, CDR2 YYEEEE. The CDR3 reads CASSRVRTTYTGELFF. DNA for the CDR3: TGTGCCAGCAGCCGGGTGAGGACAACATACACCGGGGAGCTGTTTTTT. Full variable domain (rest looked up from reference TRBV5-6 and TRBJ2-2): DAGVTQSPTHLIKTRGQQVTLRCSPKSGHDTVSWYQQALGQGPQFIFQYYEEEERQRGNFPDRFSGHQFPNYSSELNVNALLLGDSALYLCASSRVRTTYTGELFFGEGSRLTVL.

This clonotype was detected ten times or more. V is TRBV5-1 and J is TRBJ2-1; D is unclear. The length of the CDR3 is 14 residues. V was clipped by 4 bases and J by 9 bases, with 17 bases between them. Germline assignment: CDR1 SGHRS and CDR2 YFSETQ. The DNA for the CDR3 is TGCGCCAGCAGCCCTTGGACCGAAACGGGTGAGCAGTTCTTC. Its translation is CASSPWTETGEQFF.